The 18 T cell receptor beta chains given below trace back to one sample, sequenced in a study of blood T cells in healthy people across ages. For the second PCR, which ran for about 7 to 11 cycles, a sample-barcoded 5' primer and a J-beta primer mix were used. TCRdb independently ran MiXCR on the 5' RACE reads; one entry per CDR3 protein. The sample has 650,000 to 700,000 distinct CDR3 sequences; roughly half are singletons. Input material: blood. Every receptor here comes from a woman older than 75 in good health.

This clonotype was counted a single time. Relative to the germline gene, one junction end is altered; a read error may explain this. The V gene is TRBV5-1, the J gene TRBJ1-4; D unresolved. The CDR3 runs 14 residues. CDR1 and CDR2 from the germline V gene are SGHRS and YFSETQ. For the CDR3, the DNA is TGCGCCAGCAGCCAAACTGCAACTAAGGAAAAACTGTTTTTT. Protein product: CASSQTATKEKLFF.

This clonotype was seen ten or more times. The chain carries TRBV20-1 and TRBJ2-7, with 11 bases that match TRBD2. With V trimmed by 4 bases and J by 4 bases, 6 bases remained unmatched. Germline values: CDR1 DFQATT, CDR2 SNEGSKA (reference sequence). The CDR3 runs 14 residues. CDR3 residues: CSATTSGSPYEQYF. CDR3 nucleotide sequence: TGCAGTGCTACCACTAGCGGGAGCCCGTACGAGCAGTACTTC.

The chain employs TRBV5-1 and TRBJ2-7, with D possibly being TRBD1 or TRBD2 (6 bases each). Germline V gene data show CDR1 as SGHRS and CDR2 as YFSETQ. Trimming cost V 7 bases and J 7 bases, with 18 bases left between them. There are 13 residues in the CDR3. CDR3 coding DNA: TGCGCCAGCTCACCTGGAGGGGACAATGAGCAGTACTTC. It codes for CASSPGGDNEQYF.

The table lists this clonotype with many counts. The V and J genes are TRBV12-3 or TRBV12-4 and TRBJ1-2; 11 nucleotides agree with TRBD1. With 7 bases clipped from V and 2 bases from J, the junction kept 3 bases outside the gene matches. This CDR3 spans 14 amino acids. CDR3 sequence reads: CASIGTGGNYGYTF. CDR3 in DNA: TGTGCCAGCATCGGGACAGGGGGGAACTATGGCTACACCTTC.

The chain couples TRBV29-1 to TRBJ2-6; D remains ambiguous. CDR1 is SQVTM, CDR2 ANQGSEA, per germline. Trimming took off 4 bases at V and 0 bases at J, with 16 bases between the two ends. This CDR3 comprises 17 residues. The chain's CDR3 is CSVVGRARGSGANVLTF. The DNA for the CDR3 is TGCAGCGTTGTTGGCCGTGCTCGTGGCTCTGGGGCCAACGTCCTGACTTTC.

This clonotype was picked up many times. The rearrangement links TRBV29-1 to TRBJ1-4, with 7 bases matching TRBD1. V lost 3 bases to trimming and J lost 8 bases; unmatched junction nucleotides: 9. CDR1 is SQVTM and CDR2 is ANQGSEA in the germline V gene. The CDR3 has 14 amino acids. CDR3 nucleotide sequence: TGCAGCGTTGACCGGACAGGCTTAGGGGAAAAACTGTTTTTT. It specifies CSVDRTGLGEKLFF.

The chain recombines TRBV20-1 with TRBJ1-2, with D perhaps TRBD1 (5 bases). The germline CDR1 and CDR2 sequences are DFQATT and SNEGSKA (reference sequence). V lost 5 bases and J lost 5, with 12 bases in between. The CDR3 spans 12 residues. CDR3 loop: CSAYDSPYGYTF. In DNA form, the CDR3 reads TGCAGTGCTTACGACAGCCCGTATGGCTACACCTTC.

The chain combines TRBV20-1 with TRBJ2-1; the match to TRBD2 covers 8 bases. The closer fit of TRBJ2-7 to the DNA end suggests the J call may be wrong. The V gene's germline CDR1 is DFQATT and CDR2 SNEGSKA (reference sequence). This CDR3 contains 16 residues. This chain's CDR3 is CSASDHSGTRYNEQYF. As DNA, the CDR3 is TGCAGTGCTTCCGATCATAGCGGGACACGGTACAATGAGCAGTACTTC.

In its sample, this clonotype was seen many times. V and J are TRBV27 and TRBJ2-7; no clear D gene. Germline assignment: CDR1 MNHEY and CDR2 SMNVEV (reference sequence). The CDR3 totals 16 residues. Trimming took off 0 bases at V and 2 bases at J, with 14 bases between the two ends. The CDR3 DNA sequence: TGTGCCAGCAGTTTATCGCCCCGATCCCTACCCTACGAGCAGTACTTC. The encoded protein is CASSLSPRSLPYEQYF.

This clonotype was detected a few times. V usage is TRBV28 and J usage is TRBJ2-7; the match to TRBD2 covers 7 bases. Germline CDR1 reads MDHEN; CDR2 reads SYDVKM. V gave up 2 bases and J gave up 6 bases; unmatched junction bases: 10. CDR3 length: 15 amino acids. The CDR3 sequence is CASSLVPASGSEQYF. CDR3 bases: TGTGCCAGCAGTTTAGTCCCCGCTAGCGGTTCCGAGCAGTACTTC.

The V gene is TRBV27, the J gene TRBJ2-5; D gene uncertain. The ends were cut back, 5 bases at V and 4 bases at J, with 14 bases in the middle. Germline CDR1 is MNHEY and CDR2 is SMNVEV (reference sequence). The CDR3 extends over 14 amino acids. The CDR3, as DNA: TGTGCCAGCAGTCCTACAGTAATCGGAGAGACCCAGTACTTC. It yields the protein CASSPTVIGETQYF.

On this clonotype: A much larger clone differs by one base, so this may be a read error. V is TRBV6-2 or TRBV6-3 and J is TRBJ2-5; TRBD1 might be the D (6 bases). CDR1 MNHEY and CDR2 SVGEGT come from the germline V gene. This CDR3 comprises 12 residues. Here the CDR3 reads CASTTGQETRYF. The CDR3 DNA sequence: TGTGCCAGCACTACAGGGCAAGAGACCCGGTACTTC.

The chain employs TRBV5-1 and TRBJ1-4; perhaps TRBD1 as D (6 bases). The ends were cut back, 0 bases at V and 7 bases at J, with 16 bases in the middle. Germline CDR1 reads SGHRS; CDR2 reads YFSETQ. This CDR3 is built from 16 residues. The CDR3 is CASSLEAGALGEKLFF. The DNA for the CDR3 is TGCGCCAGCAGCTTGGAGGCGGGGGCGCTTGGTGAAAAACTGTTTTTT.

At least ten counts were recorded for this clonotype. This could be a read error, since a much larger clone is one nucleotide away. This chain links TRBV6-5 with TRBJ2-7; perhaps TRBD2 as D (6 bases). The germline CDR1 and CDR2 sequences are MNHEY and SVGAGI. V lost 2 bases, J lost 2 bases, and 10 bases lay in between. CDR3 length equals 14 residues. Here the CDR3 reads CASSYAGKAYEQYF. The CDR3 coding sequence is TGTGCCAGCAGTTACGCGGGGAAAGCCTACGAGCAGTACTTC.

This chain joins TRBV7-2 and TRBJ1-1; the D is unclear. CDR3 size: 13 residues. Trimming stripped 5 bases from V and 2 bases from J, with 9 bases between. CDR1 and CDR2 (germline): SGHTA, FQGNSA. CDR3 protein: CASSTSPNTEAFF. CDR3 DNA sequence: TGTGCCAGCAGCACCTCACCCAACACTGAAGCTTTCTTT.

A word on this clonotype: It may be a read error: a sequence one base away is much more abundant. The rearrangement links TRBV29-1 to TRBJ2-1; maybe TRBD2 (6 bases). Germline V CDR1 and CDR2: SQVTM, ANQGSEA. This CDR3 comprises 15 residues. The V gene lost 6 bases and the J gene lost 4 bases, with 19 bases spanning the gap. CDR3 nucleotides: TGCAGCGTCGTATTGGGGGGACGTGGATACAATGAGCAGTTCTTC. Its translation: CSVVLGGRGYNEQFF.

Here the CDR3 reads CASSRGDRVNEQFF. The CDR3 bases are TGTGCCAGCAGCCGCGGGGACAGGGTAAATGAGCAGTTCTTC. The chain uses TRBV3-1 and TRBJ2-1, with 9 bases fitting TRBD1. The CDR3 consists of 14 residues. V trimming: 4 bases; J trimming: 7 bases; junction bases outside the gene matches: 5. Germline CDR1 reads LGHDT; CDR2 reads YNNKEL (reference sequence).

V is TRBV25-1 and J is TRBJ2-5; TRBD2 is a possible D gene (5 bases). The better agreement between TRBJ2-7 and the DNA end casts doubt on the J call. The CDR3 is 13 residues long. Germline lookup yields CDR1 MGHDK and CDR2 SYGVNS. CDR3 loop: CASTEGESAEQYF. DNA of the CDR3: TGTGCCAGCACTGAGGGAGAATCGGCCGAGCAGTACTTC.